The 17 T cell receptor beta chains below all came from one sample that was sequenced in a study of T cell responses to AZD1222 COVID-19 vaccine. Method: immunoSEQ multiplex PCR; TCRdb's copy keeps in-frame clones and lacks some. This table has some 140,000 clones, roughly 93% appearing once. The specimen was peripheral blood, collected on day 0 of AZD1222 vaccination. The receptors originated from an adult in good health.

The chain couples TRBV6-2 or TRBV6-3 to TRBJ2-7; 7 bases line up with TRBD1. CDR3 length: 15 residues. Trimming cost V 6 bases and J 2 bases; bases outside gene matches: 10. Germline V lookup: CDR1 MNHEY, CDR2 SVGEGT. The CDR3 nucleotides are TGTGCCAGCAGCCTGACAGGGAAGGGACCCTACGAGCAGTACTTC. Amino acids: CASSLTGKGPYEQYF.

V gene TRBV3-1 (or the pseudogene TRBV3-2) combines with J gene TRBJ2-7; maybe TRBD2 (5 bases). The CDR3 runs to 14 residues. Trimming removed 1 base at V and 5 bases at J, with 12 bases between. Per the germline V gene, CDR1 is LGHDT and CDR2 is YNNKEL (reference sequence). In DNA form, the CDR3 reads TGTGCCAGCAGCCAAGGTCTAGCATCAGACGAGCAGTACTTC. This gives the protein CASSQGLASDEQYF.

The chain recombines TRBV6-5 with TRBJ1-2; D remains unclear. This CDR3 comprises 13 residues. Deletions cut 7 bases from V and 3 bases from J, with 12 bases between. The germline CDR1 and CDR2 sequences are MNHEY and SVGAGI. CDR3 loop: CASTRGRDYGYTF. The DNA of the CDR3 is TGTGCCAGCACCCGTGGCCGGGACTATGGCTACACCTTC.

Only one count was recorded for this clone. The gene calls are TRBV30 and TRBJ1-1; D gene unclear. The germline CDR1 and CDR2 sequences are GTSNPN and SVGIG (reference sequence). The CDR3 contains 14 residues. V lost 1 base to trimming and J lost 6 bases, with 15 bases between them. CDR3 in DNA: TGTGCCTGGAGTGGATCTACGGATTTCTCTGAAGCTTTCTTT. This gives the protein CAWSGSTDFSEAFF.

The rearrangement joins TRBV9 to TRBJ2-4, with D possibly matching TRBD2 (5 bases). CDR3 length: 16 amino acids. Trimming removed 4 bases from V and 3 bases from J, with 17 bases in between. Germline CDR1 is SGDLS and CDR2 is YYNGEE. The CDR3 DNA follows: TGTGCCAGCAGCCCCGACCCTCCCGGGGACAAAAACATTCAGTACTTC. Its protein product is CASSPDPPGDKNIQYF. The full variable domain, with the rest looked up from reference TRBV9 and TRBJ2-4, is DSGVTQTPKHLITATGQRVTLRCSPRSGDLSVYWYQQSLDQGLQFLIQYYNGEERAKGNILERFSAQQFPDLHSELNLSSLELGDSALYFCASSPDPPGDKNIQYFGAGTRLSVL.

This rearrangement joins TRBV6-5 to TRBJ2-5; a possible D gene is TRBD1 (6 bases). V lost 0 bases, J lost 2 bases, and 7 bases lay in between. The CDR3 has 14 residues. Looked up from germline, CDR1 is MNHEY and CDR2 is SVGAGI. The CDR3 DNA sequence: TGTGCCAGCAGTTACTCCGGACAGCAAGAGACCCAGTACTTC. It encodes CASSYSGQQETQYF.

The V call is TRBV30, the J call TRBJ2-7; TRBD1 matches 8 bases. The CDR3 extends over 14 amino acids. The junction had 7 bases not matched to a gene; V was cut back by 0 bases and J by 6 bases. Germline V gene lookup returns CDR1 GTSNPN and CDR2 SVGIG (reference sequence). As DNA, the CDR3 is TGTGCCTGGAGTGTCGCGGACAGGGTAAGCGAGCAGTACTTC. Protein: CAWSVADRVSEQYF. The entire variable domain, with the rest obtained from reference TRBV30 and TRBJ2-7, is as follows: SQTIHQWPATLVQPVGSPLSLECTVEGTSNPNLYWYRQAAGRGLQLLFYSVGIGQISSEVPQNLSASRPQDRQFILSSKKLLLSDSGFYLCAWSVADRVSEQYFGPGTRLTVT.

This clone showed up just once. This sequence joins TRBV5-1 and TRBJ1-1; D possibly corresponds to TRBD1 (6 bases). The CDR3 is 13 residues long. Germline V lookup: CDR1 SGHRS, CDR2 YFSETQ. With 4 bases removed from V and 1 base from J, the gap between germline ends came to 8 bases. The DNA of the CDR3 is TGCGCCAGCAGCCGGACAGAGAACACTGAAGCTTTCTTT. Amino acids: CASSRTENTEAFF. The full variable domain, in which reference TRBV5-1 and TRBJ1-1 provide the parts outside the CDR3, is KAGVTQTPRYLIKTRGQQVTLSCSPISGHRSVSWYQQTPGQGLQFLFEYFSETQRNKGNFPGRFSGRQFSNSRSEMNVSTLELGDSALYLCASSRTENTEAFFGQGTRLTVV.

This clone was seen only once. The chain carries TRBV29-1 and TRBJ2-3; 7 bases are shared with TRBD1. This CDR3 is 14 amino acids long. V was clipped by 6 bases and J by 0 bases; unmatched bases: 6. CDR1 is SQVTM and CDR2 is ANQGSEA in the germline V gene. The CDR3 nucleotides read TGCAGCGTACAAAGGGACAGCAGCACAGATACGCAGTATTTT. Translated: CSVQRDSSTDTQYF.

This sequence joins TRBV7-3 and TRBJ2-1, with 10 positions matching TRBD2. The junction had 3 bases not matched to a gene; V was cut back by 5 bases and J by 2 bases. There are 15 residues in the CDR3. Germline V gene sequence: CDR1 SGHTA, CDR2 FQGTGA. CDR3 loop: CASSHLAGAYNEQFF. CDR3 nucleotide sequence: TGTGCCAGCAGCCACCTAGCGGGGGCCTACAATGAGCAGTTCTTC.

The V and J genes are TRBV19 and TRBJ1-5; D uncertain. CDR3 length equals 12 residues. V was trimmed by 6 bases and J by 5 bases, leaving 8 bases between them. Germline V gene data show CDR1 as LNHDA and CDR2 as SQIVND (reference sequence). The CDR3 coding sequence is TGTGCCAGTAGCGAGTTTTATCAGCCCCAGCATTTT. Amino acid sequence: CASSEFYQPQHF.

The chain recombines TRBV27 with TRBJ1-2; the D is unclear. Germline V gives CDR1 MNHEY, CDR2 SMNVEV (reference sequence). This CDR3 spans 17 amino acids. V was trimmed by 3 bases and J by 2 bases, leaving 19 bases between them. DNA of the CDR3: TGTGCCAGCAGTTTGTCGGTCAAAGCTACCTTGAACTATGGCTACACCTTC. Its translation is CASSLSVKATLNYGYTF.

The chain combines TRBV3-1 (or the pseudogene TRBV3-2) with TRBJ1-4; the match to TRBD1 covers 7 bases. This CDR3 has 15 residues. With 2 bases clipped from V and 3 bases from J, the junction kept 3 bases outside the gene matches. Germline CDR1 LGHDT, CDR2 YNNKEL (reference sequence). The CDR3 bases are TGTGCCAGCAGCCAACGGGACAGCTCTAATGAAAAACTGTTTTTT. It yields the protein CASSQRDSSNEKLFF.

V gene TRBV6-5 combines with J gene TRBJ2-3; 9 nucleotides agree with TRBD2. CDR1 is MNHEY and CDR2 is SVGAGI in the germline V gene. There are 16 residues in the CDR3. V shed 2 bases, J shed 4 bases, and the junction held 7 bases outside the gene matches. CDR3 residues: CASSYGKAGGSDTQYF. In nucleotides, the CDR3 is TGTGCCAGCAGTTACGGGAAGGCGGGAGGGTCAGATACGCAGTATTTT.

The J gene is TRBJ2-5, the V gene TRBV24-1, with D perhaps matching TRBD1 (5 bases). CDR1 and CDR2 from the germline V gene are KGHDR and SFDVKD. The CDR3 spans 13 residues. V shed 6 bases and J shed 3 bases, with 10 bases lying between them. CDR3 sequence (DNA): TGTGCCACCAGTAATCAGGGCAAAGAGACCCAGTACTTC. This encodes CATSNQGKETQYF.

J is TRBJ1-6 and V is TRBV5-1, with D hard to call. This CDR3 comprises 15 residues. Trimming pared 0 bases from V and 10 bases from J, leaving 14 bases between. Germline assignment: CDR1 SGHRS and CDR2 YFSETQ. The CDR3 protein is CASSLAPGEFSPLHF. Written as DNA, the CDR3 is TGCGCCAGCAGCTTGGCTCCGGGTGAGTTCTCACCCCTCCACTTT.

V gene TRBV6-4 combines with J gene TRBJ2-2, with D maybe TRBD1 (6 bases). V gave up 3 bases and J gave up 4 bases, with 9 bases separating them. This CDR3 contains 14 residues. Germline CDR1 reads MRHNA; CDR2 reads SNTAGT. CDR3 in DNA: TGTGCCAGCAGTGAACAGGGTGGCACCGGGGAGCTGTTTTTT. Translated: CASSEQGGTGELFF.